This entry concerns a single TCR beta chain. Its target is unknown. The source of the sample is a study of T cell responses to AZD1222 COVID-19 vaccine. For the study at large: Second-dose intervals near 4 or 12 weeks were combined. Study outcomes and limitations: There were vaccine-associated CD4 TCRs across spike, dominant at 160-218 and 743-854.

TCRdb's copy holds only in-frame clones and misses some; the assay was immunoSEQ multiplex PCR. The sample includes approximately 97,000 clones, about 90% of them seen just once. Germline loops: CDR1 SGDLS, CDR2 YYNGEE. Trimming pared 2 bases from V and 7 bases from J, leaving 4 bases between. The CDR3 totals 12 residues. This chain joins TRBV9 and TRBJ1-6, with unresolved D. Sequenced here: peripheral blood, sampled on day 0 of AZD1222 vaccination. The TCR originated in an adult in good health. The CDR3 region has the DNA TGTGCCAGCAGCGTTGGAAATTCACCCCTCCACTTT. Translation: CASSVGNSPLHF.